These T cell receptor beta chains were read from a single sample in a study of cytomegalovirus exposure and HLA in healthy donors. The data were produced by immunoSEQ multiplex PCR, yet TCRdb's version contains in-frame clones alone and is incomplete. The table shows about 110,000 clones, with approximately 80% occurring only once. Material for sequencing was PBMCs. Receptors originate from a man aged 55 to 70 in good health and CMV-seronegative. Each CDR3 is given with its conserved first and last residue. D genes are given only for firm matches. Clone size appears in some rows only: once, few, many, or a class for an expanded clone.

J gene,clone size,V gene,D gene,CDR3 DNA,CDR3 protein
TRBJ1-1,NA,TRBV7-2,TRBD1,TGTGCCAGCAGCCTTAGGGGGACAGGCCTGAACACTGAAGCTTTCTTT,CASSLRGTGLNTEAFF
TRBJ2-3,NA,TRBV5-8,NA,TGTGCCAGCAGCTTCGGAGGGGATACGCAGTATTTT,CASSFGGDTQYF
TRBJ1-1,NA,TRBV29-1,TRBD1,TGCAGCGTTGCCGGACAGGGTCCGGGGAACACTGAAGCTTTCTTT,CSVAGQGPGNTEAFF
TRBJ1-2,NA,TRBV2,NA,TGTGCCAGCAGTGAAGAAGATCTTTTCTGGTCCGACTACTATGGCTACACCTTC,CASSEEDLFWSDYYGYTF
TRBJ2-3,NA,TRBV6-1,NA,TGTGCCAGCAGCGGACAGCGAGGGGCAGATACGCAGTATTTT,CASSGQRGADTQYF
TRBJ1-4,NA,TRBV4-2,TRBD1,TGTGCCAGCAGCCAAGCAGGGGGGGGACAGGGAGAAAAACTGTTTTTT,CASSQAGGGQGEKLFF
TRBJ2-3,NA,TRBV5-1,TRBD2,TGCGCCACCAAGCGGGGGGCGGGCACAGATACGCAGTATTTT,CATKRGAGTDTQYF
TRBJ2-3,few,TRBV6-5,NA,TGTGCCAGCAGCGGAGTAGCAGATACGCAGTATTTT,CASSGVADTQYF
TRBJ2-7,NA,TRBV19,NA,TGTGCCAGTAGTTCCTGGACGGGGAGCTCCTACGAGCAGTACTTC,CASSSWTGSSYEQYF
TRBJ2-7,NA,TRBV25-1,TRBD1,TGTGCCAGCAGTGATCCGGGACAGGGGTTAGTCGAGCAGTACTTC,CASSDPGQGLVEQYF
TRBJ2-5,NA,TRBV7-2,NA,TGTGCCAGCAGCCAAAACCAAGAGACCCAGTACTTC,CASSQNQETQYF
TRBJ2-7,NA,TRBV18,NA,TGTGCCAGCTCACCAAGCCCCCCCCAGGGGCACGAGCAGTACTTC,CASSPSPPQGHEQYF
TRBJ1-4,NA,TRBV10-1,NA,TGCGCCAGCAGTGAGGAGGGCAAAGAAAAACTGTTTTTT,CASSEEGKEKLFF
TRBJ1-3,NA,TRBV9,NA,TGTGCCAGCAGCGTAGGGGGGGTTGACTCTGGAAACACCATATATTTT,CASSVGGVDSGNTIYF
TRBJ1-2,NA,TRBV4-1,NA,TGCGCCAGCAGCCAGAAACACCCCGAGGAAGGATATGGCTACACCTTC,CASSQKHPEEGYGYTF
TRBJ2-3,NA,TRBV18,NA,TGTGCCACCAAACCCGACAGGGAGGAAGCAGATACGCAGTATTTT,CATKPDREEADTQYF
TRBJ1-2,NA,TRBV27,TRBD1,TGTGCCAGCAGAAGGACAGGGACCTATGGCTACACCTTC,CASRRTGTYGYTF
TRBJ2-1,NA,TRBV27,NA,TGTGCCAGCAGGGGCGGAGGGGCCTACAATGAGCAGTTCTTC,CASRGGGAYNEQFF
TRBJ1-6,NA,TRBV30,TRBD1,TGTGCCTGCCTAGCAACAACAGGGGCAAGTAATTCACCCCTCCACTTT,CACLATTGASNSPLHF
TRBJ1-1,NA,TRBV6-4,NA,TGTGCCAGCAGTGACGGGATCGGACAGAAAGCTTTCTTT,CASSDGIGQKAFF
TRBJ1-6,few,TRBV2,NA,TGTGCCAGCGCTAACGAGGAGAATTCACCCCTCCACTTT,CASANEENSPLHF
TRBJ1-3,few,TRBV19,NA,TGTGCCAGTAGTATTCAGAACTCTGGAAACACCATATATTTT,CASSIQNSGNTIYF
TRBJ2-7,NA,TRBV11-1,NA,TGTGCCAGCAGCCCCACGGGACTTTCCTACGAGCAGTACTTC,CASSPTGLSYEQYF
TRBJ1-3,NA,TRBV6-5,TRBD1,TGTGCCAGCAGCCTGACAGGGTTTCAGGAAAACACCATATATTTT,CASSLTGFQENTIYF
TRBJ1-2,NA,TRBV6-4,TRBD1,TGTGCCAGCAGTACCGGGACAGGAAATGGCTACACCTTC,CASSTGTGNGYTF
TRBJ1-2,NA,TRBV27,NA,TGTGCCAGCAGTTTCTTGTTCAGGGAAGGTGGCTACACCTTC,CASSFLFREGGYTF
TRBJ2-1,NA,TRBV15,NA,TGTGCCACCAGCAGAGTAGCGGACACATTCAATGAGCAGTTCTTC,CATSRVADTFNEQFF
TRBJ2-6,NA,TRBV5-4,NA,TGTGCCAGCAGCTTGGCAGGGATCTACTCTGGGGCCAACGTCCTGACTTTC,CASSLAGIYSGANVLTF
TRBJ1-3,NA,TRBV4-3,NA,TGCGCCAGCAGCCAAGATGTCGGGGGACGGGACACCATATATTTT,CASSQDVGGRDTIYF
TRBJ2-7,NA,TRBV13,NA,TGTGCCAGCAGCTTGACAGGTTTCGGCTCCTACGAGCAGTACTTC,CASSLTGFGSYEQYF
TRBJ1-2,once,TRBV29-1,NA,TGCAGCGTTAAAAGGGGGACAAGAGGAGATGGCTACACCTTC,CSVKRGTRGDGYTF